One and the same sample provided the 30 T cell receptor beta chains below, sequenced in a study of CD8 T cells in Susac syndrome (dated by TCRdb to the late 2010s). The library was prepared using the immunoSEQ multiplex PCR assay. RNA was extracted using the RNeasy kit, and about 0.5 to 1 ug of the RNA was reverse transcribed with random hexamers. Starting from the raw public reads, TCRdb applied fastp trimming at Q25, assembled clones with MiXCR and retained in-frame beta chains. Every entry covers one CDR3 protein and lists the most common genes and DNA from its rows. The sample records about 60,000 distinct CDR3 sequences, 85% to 95% of which are singletons. About 0.6% of the sample is in the top ten clones. Sequenced: CD8+ T cells from PBMCs. All receptors come from a human donor with multiple sclerosis.

This clonotype has a single count. This chain links TRBV20-1 with TRBJ2-1; 8 nucleotides agree with TRBD2. The CDR3 is 14 amino acids. V dropped 5 bases and J dropped 2; count of bases not matched to a gene: 5. The germline gives CDR1 DFQATT, CDR2 SNEGSKA (reference sequence). The CDR3, as DNA: TGCAGTGCTCGCGATAGCGGGACCTACAATGAGCAGTTCTTC. The encoded protein is CSARDSGTYNEQFF.

The CDR3 DNA sequence: TGTGCCAGTAGTAAGGGATCGGCTGGCTACACCTTC. Protein sequence: CASSKGSAGYTF. V gene TRBV19 combines with J gene TRBJ1-2; no clear D. The germline gives CDR1 LNHDA, CDR2 SQIVND (reference sequence). V was clipped by 4 bases and J by 7 bases, with 10 bases between them. The CDR3 runs 12 residues.

The V and J genes are TRBV28 and TRBJ2-5; D gene unclear. Germline lookup yields CDR1 MDHEN and CDR2 SYDVKM. The CDR3 has 15 residues. V dropped 3 bases and J dropped 0 bases, with 11 bases sitting between them. CDR3 loop: CASSFEQMYQETQYF. Here the CDR3 DNA reads TGTGCCAGCAGTTTTGAGCAGATGTACCAAGAGACCCAGTACTTC. Full variable domain (missing parts from reference TRBV28 and TRBJ2-5): DVKVTQSSRYLVKRTGEKVFLECVQDMDHENMFWYRQDPGLGLRLIYFSYDVKMKEKGDIPEGYSVSREKKERFSLILESASTNQTSMYLCASSFEQMYQETQYFGPGTRLLVL.

In this sample, this clonotype turned up a few times. This chain uses TRBV5-6 with TRBJ2-5; D ambiguous. Looked up from germline, CDR1 is SGHDT and CDR2 is YYEEEE. The ends were cut back, 0 bases at V and 5 bases at J, with 5 bases in the middle. The CDR3 is made up of 12 amino acids. The CDR3 spells CASSLAGETQYF. CDR3 bases: TGTGCCAGCAGCTTGGCCGGGGAGACCCAGTACTTC.

V and J are TRBV30 and TRBJ1-6; 9 bases agree with TRBD1. With 8 bases clipped from V and 7 bases from J, the junction kept 6 bases outside the gene matches. The CDR3 covers 13 residues. Germline values: CDR1 GTSNPN, CDR2 SVGIG (reference sequence). Written as DNA, the CDR3 is TGTGCCCGCCAGACAGGGGGGAATTCACCCCTCCACTTT. Protein sequence: CARQTGGNSPLHF.

The chain carries TRBV20-1 and TRBJ2-7; D not resolved. V lost 1 base and J 4 bases, leaving 14 bases between the germline ends. Per the germline V gene, CDR1 is DFQATT and CDR2 is SNEGSKA (reference sequence). The CDR3 runs to 14 residues. The CDR3 loop reads CSARGVTDAYEQYF. The CDR3 bases are TGCAGTGCTAGAGGCGTAACAGACGCTTACGAGCAGTACTTC.

This CDR3 is CASSFGLRADEQYF. CDR3 nucleotides: TGTGCCAGCAGCTTCGGACTAAGGGCGGACGAGCAGTACTTC. The rearrangement uses TRBV7-9 and TRBJ2-7; the D gene is possibly TRBD2 (6 bases). The CDR3 loop spans 14 amino acids. V was pared by 3 bases and J by 5 bases, with 14 bases between. In germline, CDR1 is SEHNR, CDR2 FQNEAQ (reference sequence).

In this sample, this clonotype turned up once. CDR3 sequence: CASSQGTNTEAFF. As DNA, the CDR3 is TGTGCCAGCAGCCAAGGGACGAACACTGAAGCTTTCTTT. V usage is TRBV14 and J usage is TRBJ1-1; D gene ambiguous. V was clipped by 1 base and J by 1 base, with 4 bases between them. The CDR3 has 13 residues. CDR1 is SGHDN and CDR2 is FVKESK in the germline V gene.

The chain employs TRBV12-3 or TRBV12-4 and TRBJ2-5, with D perhaps matching TRBD1 (6 bases). The CDR3 consists of 13 residues. The V end lost 8 bases, the J end lost 5 bases, and 15 bases lay between the germline ends. CDR3 DNA sequence: TGTGCCAGCGGCCCAACAGGGATTGAGACCCAGTACTTC. It specifies CASGPTGIETQYF.

The J gene is TRBJ2-1, the V gene TRBV7-9; TRBD1 matches at 7 bases. With 8 bases clipped from V and 5 bases from J, the junction kept 6 bases outside the gene matches. The CDR3 sequence is 13 residues long. The germline V gene has CDR1 SEHNR and CDR2 FQNEAQ (reference sequence). The CDR3 region is CASSGQANNEQFF. The DNA of the CDR3 is TGTGCCAGCTCCGGACAGGCTAACAATGAGCAGTTCTTC.

The DNA for the CDR3 is TGTGCCAGCAGTGACTCGGGGGGGGCTGGGGCCAACGTCCTGACTTTC. Protein product: CASSDSGGAGANVLTF. The chain has TRBV6-4 and TRBJ2-6; TRBD2 agrees at 7 bases. Looked up from germline, CDR1 is MRHNA and CDR2 is SNTAGT. Trimming took 0 bases from V and 2 from J; bases not matched to a gene: 1. The CDR3 has 16 amino acids.

This clonotype was detected only once. The J gene is TRBJ2-3, the V gene TRBV9; 8 nucleotides line up with TRBD1. V lost 2 bases, J lost 0 bases, and 5 bases stayed unmatched. Germline V gene sequence: CDR1 SGDLS, CDR2 YYNGEE. The CDR3 is 16 amino acids. This CDR3 is CASSVRGRTSTDTQYF. In DNA form, the CDR3 reads TGTGCCAGCAGCGTCAGGGGGCGGACTAGCACAGATACGCAGTATTTT.

This chain joins TRBV20-1 and TRBJ1-1, with 9 bases lining up with TRBD1. The V segment lost 5 bases and the J segment 11 bases; nucleotides outside the gene matches: 18. The CDR3 spans 15 residues. The germline V gene encodes CDR1 DFQATT and CDR2 SNEGSKA (reference sequence). This CDR3 is CSASTTGTGRPAAFF. The CDR3 bases are TGCAGTGCTTCCACTACCGGGACAGGGAGGCCGGCTGCTTTCTTT.

The CDR3 region is CSARRQEAYEQYF. CDR3 bases: TGCAGTGCCCGTCGACAGGAGGCCTACGAGCAGTACTTC. The J gene is TRBJ2-7, the V gene TRBV20-1; possibly TRBD1 for D (6 bases). From germline, CDR1 is DFQATT and CDR2 SNEGSKA (reference sequence). The CDR3 is 13 amino acids. The germline V and J ends were trimmed by 6 bases and 2 bases, with 14 bases remaining between them.

V is TRBV13 and J is TRBJ1-2; maybe TRBD1 (5 bases). The CDR3 length is 12 residues. Per the germline V gene, CDR1 is PRHDT and CDR2 is FYEKMQ (reference sequence). Deletions cut 3 bases from V and 4 bases from J, with 6 bases between. CDR3: CASSFQGYGYTF. As DNA, the CDR3 is TGTGCCAGCAGCTTTCAGGGCTATGGCTACACCTTC.

The gene calls are TRBV13 and TRBJ2-5; the match to TRBD2 covers 11 bases. The V and J ends lost 5 bases and 2 bases, in that order; junction bases with no gene match: 7. Germline CDR1 reads PRHDT; CDR2 reads FYEKMQ (reference sequence). CDR3 length equals 16 residues. The chain's CDR3 is CASSRSLAGGQETQYF. The CDR3 DNA reads TGTGCCAGCAGCCGGTCCCTAGCGGGGGGACAAGAGACCCAGTACTTC.

The chain couples TRBV5-1 to TRBJ2-2, with TRBD2 identical over 13 bases. With 4 bases clipped from V and 7 bases from J, the junction kept 10 bases outside the gene matches. Germline V gives CDR1 SGHRS, CDR2 YFSETQ. The CDR3 runs to 17 residues. In DNA form, the CDR3 reads TGCGCCAGCAGCACAACTAGCGGGAGGGCCCTCGTCGGGGAGCTGTTTTTT. As protein: CASSTTSGRALVGELFF. Based on the CDR3 plus reference TRBV5-1 and TRBJ2-2, the full variable domain is KAGVTQTPRYLIKTRGQQVTLSCSPISGHRSVSWYQQTPGQGLQFLFEYFSETQRNKGNFPGRFSGRQFSNSRSEMNVSTLELGDSALYLCASSTTSGRALVGELFFGEGSRLTVL.

This clonotype showed up just once. The rearrangement uses TRBV13 and TRBJ1-2, with a tentative D call TRBD1 (6 bases). The CDR3 is made up of 14 amino acids. Trimming pared 1 base from V and 4 bases from J, leaving 10 bases between. Germline V gene data show CDR1 as PRHDT and CDR2 as FYEKMQ (reference sequence). The chain's CDR3 is CASSLAGTFYGYTF. DNA for the CDR3: TGTGCCAGCAGCTTAGCCGGGACATTCTATGGCTACACCTTC.

This sequence joins TRBV29-1 and TRBJ2-7; 8 bases are shared with TRBD1. The CDR3 sequence is 14 residues long. Germline trimming cut 7 bases from V and 2 bases from J; bases unmatched to any gene: 10. The germline gives CDR1 SQVTM, CDR2 ANQGSEA. CDR3 DNA: TGCAGCGCCGGACCGGGACAGGACACCTACGAGCAGTACTTC. Its protein product is CSAGPGQDTYEQYF.

The V call is TRBV7-9, the J call TRBJ2-7, with D uncertain. CDR1 and CDR2 (germline): SEHNR, FQNEAQ (reference sequence). V lost 4 bases and J 5 bases, leaving 6 bases between the germline ends. The CDR3 has 11 residues. In DNA, the CDR3 is TGTGCCAGCAGCTCGGACCACGAGCAGTACTTC. Protein sequence: CASSSDHEQYF.

This chain links TRBV20-1 with TRBJ2-7; D is perhaps TRBD1 (5 bases). Germline assignment: CDR1 DFQATT and CDR2 SNEGSKA (reference sequence). V gave up 0 bases and J gave up 2 bases, with 14 bases separating them. CDR3 length: 15 residues. The CDR3 loop is CSARDPREKAYEQYF. CDR3 bases: TGCAGTGCTAGAGATCCCAGGGAAAAGGCCTACGAGCAGTACTTC.

The J gene is TRBJ1-1, the V gene TRBV3-1, with 10 bases fitting TRBD1. This CDR3 comprises 17 residues. In germline, CDR1 is LGHDT, CDR2 YNNKEL (reference sequence). The ends lost 0 bases at V and 3 bases at J; junction bases unmatched: 7. CDR3 sequence (DNA): TGTGCCAGCAGCCAAGATCCCGGGACAGGGGATTACACTGAAGCTTTCTTT. Its translation: CASSQDPGTGDYTEAFF.

The chain uses TRBV15 and TRBJ2-3; a possible D gene is TRBD2 (5 bases). The germline V gene has CDR1 LNHNV and CDR2 YYDKDF (reference sequence). Between the trimmed V and J ends, which lost 0 bases and 10 bases, there was a span of 14 bases. The CDR3 consists of 14 residues. CDR3 amino acids: CATSRDGEIAAQYF. Written as DNA, the CDR3 is TGTGCCACCAGCAGAGATGGGGAGATCGCGGCGCAGTATTTT.

The rearrangement links TRBV30 to TRBJ1-2, with 11 bases aligning to TRBD1. Germline V lookup: CDR1 GTSNPN, CDR2 SVGIG (reference sequence). Trimming at V came to 3 bases and at J to 7 bases, leaving 4 bases not matched to a gene. The CDR3 spans 13 residues. The CDR3 bases are TGTGCCTGGAGCCGGGGACAGGGGGGTGGCTACACCTTC. It encodes CAWSRGQGGGYTF.

J is TRBJ2-7 and V is TRBV29-1; D perhaps matches TRBD1 (6 bases). The V end was cut by 3 bases, the J end by 4 bases, with 10 bases between. CDR1 is SQVTM, CDR2 ANQGSEA, per germline. The CDR3 is 12 residues long. As DNA, the CDR3 is TGCAGCGTTGAGGAACAGGGATACGAGCAGTACTTC. Amino acid sequence: CSVEEQGYEQYF.

This chain uses TRBV20-1 with TRBJ2-5, with a weak D call TRBD2 (7 bases). Germline CDR1 and CDR2: DFQATT and SNEGSKA (reference sequence). CDR3 length: 16 residues. V was clipped by 5 bases and J by 5 bases, with 24 bases between them. CDR3 nucleotides: TGCAGTGCTCTGATAAGTACGGGGGGCCGGCCCGAGACCCAGTACTTC. Protein sequence: CSALISTGGRPETQYF.

The CDR3 nucleotides are TGTGCCAGCTACAGCTACGAGCAGTACTTC. It encodes CASYSYEQYF. The rearrangement uses TRBV25-1 and TRBJ2-7; D call uncertain. The CDR3 has 10 amino acids. Germline CDR1 reads MGHDK; CDR2 reads SYGVNS. The V gene lost 8 bases and the J gene lost 3 bases, with 5 bases spanning the gap.

The V gene is TRBV20-1, the J gene TRBJ2-1; D not resolved. The CDR3 loop spans 13 amino acids. Germline V gene data show CDR1 as DFQATT and CDR2 as SNEGSKA (reference sequence). Trimming removed 3 bases from V and 2 bases from J, with 8 bases in between. The CDR3 loop is CSASSQTYNEQFF. In nucleotides, the CDR3 is TGCAGTGCTAGTTCACAGACCTACAATGAGCAGTTCTTC.

This clonotype has just one count. The gene calls are TRBV19 and TRBJ2-3; TRBD2 is a possible D gene (5 bases). Germline values: CDR1 LNHDA, CDR2 SQIVND (reference sequence). The CDR3 is made up of 15 amino acids. Deletions cut 1 base from V and 6 bases from J, with 14 bases between. CDR3 DNA sequence: TGTGCCAGTAGTATAGGAGGGCAGGCGGCCGATACGCAGTATTTT. This gives the protein CASSIGGQAADTQYF.

The V gene is TRBV2, the J gene TRBJ2-3, with D possibly being TRBD1 (5 bases). Trimming pared 10 bases from V and 15 bases from J, leaving 26 bases between. This CDR3 has 13 amino acids. Looked up from germline, CDR1 is SNHLY and CDR2 is FYNNEI. The CDR3 loop is CATSRGPQADLYF. In DNA, the CDR3 is TGTGCCACCTCGAGAGGACCACAGGCAGATCTCTATTTT.